One and the same sample provided the 29 T cell receptor beta chains below, sequenced in a study of T-cell reconstitution after alpha-beta-depleted transplantation in children. This sample's TCRbeta library carried unique molecular identifier barcodes. MiXCR was run by TCRdb on the PCR reads, yielding one entry per CDR3 protein. The top ten clones hold approximately 0.8% of a sample with around 670,000 distinct CDR3 sequences, roughly 13% of them seen once. This specimen was PBMCs, taken before TCRalphabeta/CD19-depleted stem cell transplant. The receptors originated from a girl aged 2 to 9 with congenital amegakaryocytic thrombocytopenia, due to receive a stem cell transplant.

V and J are TRBV6-2 or TRBV6-3 and TRBJ1-2, with a weak D call TRBD1 (5 bases). The CDR3 runs 14 residues. The V end was cut by 2 bases, the J end by 5 bases, with 12 bases between. In germline, CDR1 is MNHEY, CDR2 SVGEGT. The CDR3 DNA reads as TGTGCCAGCAGTTACGGGACGGCGAGTTATGGCTACACCTTC. This codes for CASSYGTASYGYTF.

The chain couples TRBV2 to TRBJ2-7; 8 bases fit TRBD2. The CDR3 extends over 14 amino acids. Germline V gene data show CDR1 as SNHLY and CDR2 as FYNNEI. Unmatched junction bases numbered 5, after V lost 3 bases and J lost 4 bases. The CDR3 coding sequence is TGTGCCAGCAGTGAGGCGGGAGGTCCTTACGAGCAGTACTTC. Translation: CASSEAGGPYEQYF.

V and J are TRBV20-1 and TRBJ2-7, with D tentatively TRBD2 (6 bases). The germline V gene encodes CDR1 DFQATT and CDR2 SNEGSKA (reference sequence). This CDR3 comprises 11 residues. The CDR3 bases are TGCTCCTGGGGCGGGACTCACGAGCAGTACTTC. It encodes CSWGGTHEQYF.

This clonotype was counted at least ten times. The DNA for the CDR3 is TGTGCCAGCAGCGAACTAGCCAAAAACATTCAGTACTTC. Translating it yields CASSELAKNIQYF. V and J are TRBV7-6 and TRBJ2-4; D gene ambiguous. This CDR3 is built from 13 residues. Looked up from germline, CDR1 is SGHVS and CDR2 is FNYEAQ. V lost 5 bases to trimming and J lost 0 bases, with 5 bases between them.

Remarks on this clonotype: A much larger clone lies one base from this, so it may be a read error. The genes are TRBV10-3 and TRBJ2-5, with 8 bases fitting TRBD1. Germline CDR1 and CDR2: ENHRY and SYGVKD. The CDR3 covers 15 residues. As DNA, the CDR3 is TGTGCCATCAATGAGTCCTACCAGGGGGCTGAGACCCAGTACTTC. This codes for CAINESYQGAETQYF.

The chain is built from TRBV5-1 and TRBJ2-2; tentative D call: TRBD1 (5 bases). V lost 5 bases and J lost 7, with 15 bases in between. Germline V gene data show CDR1 as SGHRS and CDR2 as YFSETQ. This CDR3 is built from 14 residues. CDR3 residues: CASRWSITGGELFF. In DNA, the CDR3 is TGCGCCAGCAGATGGAGTATAACAGGCGGGGAGCTGTTTTTT.

This clonotype has only a few counts. The V gene is TRBV20-1, the J gene TRBJ2-1; D might be TRBD1 (6 bases). Germline CDR1 DFQATT, CDR2 SNEGSKA (reference sequence). CDR3 length equals 19 residues. Between the trimmed V and J ends, which lost 0 bases and 7 bases, there was a span of 28 bases. The CDR3 nucleotides read TGCAGTGCTAGAGATCAGTGGGGGCTGGGACGGGGCTCAGTAAATGAGCAGTTCTTC. Residues: CSARDQWGLGRGSVNEQFF.

The rearrangement uses TRBV7-8 and TRBJ2-5; D is possibly TRBD2 (5 bases). CDR1 is SGHVS, CDR2 FQNEAQ, per germline. V lost 4 bases, J lost 4 bases, and 13 bases lay in between. The CDR3 has 14 amino acids. The CDR3 DNA reads TGTGCCAGCAGCTCTGCTACGGGATTAGAGACCCAGTACTTC. This gives the protein CASSSATGLETQYF.

This clonotype was counted at least ten times. The rearrangement links TRBV20-1 to TRBJ2-5, with D unclear. Between the trimmed V and J ends, which lost 6 bases and 2 bases, there was a span of 13 bases. Germline V gene data show CDR1 as DFQATT and CDR2 as SNEGSKA (reference sequence). The CDR3 extends over 13 amino acids. CDR3 bases: TGCAGTGCCCCTTACCAGAGTCAAGAGACCCAGTACTTC. Residues: CSAPYQSQETQYF.

The V call is TRBV5-1, the J call TRBJ2-5; D is perhaps TRBD2 (5 bases). Germline-derived CDR1 and CDR2 are SGHRS and YFSETQ. V was cut by 4 bases and J by 2 bases, with 15 bases left in between. This CDR3 region has 15 residues. In DNA form, the CDR3 reads TGCGCCAGCAGCCGGACTGTCAAGGGACAAGAGACCCAGTACTTC. Amino acid sequence: CASSRTVKGQETQYF. Drawing the rest from reference TRBV5-1 and TRBJ2-5, the complete variable domain is KAGVTQTPRYLIKTRGQQVTLSCSPISGHRSVSWYQQTPGQGLQFLFEYFSETQRNKGNFPGRFSGRQFSNSRSEMNVSTLELGDSALYLCASSRTVKGQETQYFGPGTRLLVL.

To note about this clonotype: This may come from a read error, since a much larger clone is one base off. The CDR3 ends on some other residue instead of the conserved phenylalanine or tryptophan, so this is likely a read error. The V call is TRBV12-3 or TRBV12-4, the J call TRBJ1-1; no clear D. The CDR3 contains 13 residues. The ends were cut back, 7 bases at V and 5 bases at J, with 14 bases in the middle. CDR3 nucleotides: TGTGCCAGCAAGTACCAGGTGGCAACTGAAGCTTTCTTA. Its translation is CASKYQVATEAFL.

This clonotype has only a few counts. The J gene is TRBJ2-7, the V gene TRBV6-1, with D perhaps matching TRBD1 (8 bases). Germline lookup yields CDR1 MNHNS and CDR2 SASEGT. This CDR3 region has 13 residues. Trimming cost V 5 bases and J 7 bases, with 15 bases left between them. CDR3 region: CASSRQGRGEQYF. The DNA for the CDR3 is TGTGCCAGCAGTCGACAGGGGAGGGGAGAGCAGTACTTC.

The chain uses TRBV29-1 and TRBJ2-7; D gene uncertain. This CDR3 is built from 11 residues. Trimming stripped 2 bases from V and 3 bases from J, with 5 bases between. Germline V lookup: CDR1 SQVTM, CDR2 ANQGSEA. The CDR3 region has the DNA TGCAGCGTTGAAAGTTACTACGAGCAGTACTTC. Protein sequence: CSVESYYEQYF.

The chain's CDR3 is CASSENLLGRSPRANEQFF. In nucleotides, the CDR3 is TGTGCCAGCAGTGAAAATCTCCTAGGGAGGTCCCCCCGAGCAAATGAGCAGTTCTTC. The chain links TRBV2 to TRBJ2-1; D is possibly TRBD2 (6 bases). The CDR3 consists of 19 residues. V was shortened by 2 bases and J by 7 bases, with 27 bases between the two germline ends. From germline, CDR1 is SNHLY and CDR2 FYNNEI.

This clonotype was seen ten or more times. The DNA for the CDR3 is TGCAGCGTTGGCAGCGGACTAGCCTACAATGAGCAGTTCTTC. It codes for CSVGSGLAYNEQFF. The chain has TRBV29-1 and TRBJ2-1; 7 bases map to TRBD2. The CDR3 has 14 amino acids. Germline V gives CDR1 SQVTM, CDR2 ANQGSEA. After removal of 4 bases from V and 2 bases from J, the junction contained 5 bases not matched to a gene.

This clonotype showed up many times. The V gene is TRBV7-9, the J gene TRBJ2-1; D may be TRBD2 (6 bases). Trimming stripped 3 bases from V and 3 bases from J, with 12 bases between. This CDR3 contains 15 residues. Germline V lookup: CDR1 SEHNR, CDR2 FQNEAQ (reference sequence). The CDR3 DNA reads as TGTGCCAGCAGCTTTAGCGGCGTCATCTACAATGAGCAGTTCTTC. Protein product: CASSFSGVIYNEQFF.

In regard to this clonotype: A clone one base away is much larger, so this may be a read error. The V call is TRBV20-1, the J call TRBJ1-2; D remains ambiguous. Germline loops: CDR1 DFQATT, CDR2 SNEGSKA (reference sequence). CDR3 size: 12 residues. The CDR3 loop reads CSQVLLTGGYTF. DNA of the CDR3: TGCAGCCAGGTTTTGCTTACTGGTGGCTACACCTTC.

V gene TRBV9 combines with J gene TRBJ2-1; perhaps TRBD2 as D (5 bases). CDR3 length: 15 residues. Germline-derived CDR1 and CDR2 are SGDLS and YYNGEE. V gave up 7 bases and J gave up 5 bases, with 19 bases separating them. In nucleotides, the CDR3 is TGTGCCAGCGCACCGGGCGGAGGATATCACAATGAGCAGTTCTTC. This translates into CASAPGGGYHNEQFF. Full variable domain (remainder filled in from reference TRBV9 and TRBJ2-1): DSGVTQTPKHLITATGQRVTLRCSPRSGDLSVYWYQQSLDQGLQFLIQYYNGEERAKGNILERFSAQQFPDLHSELNLSSLELGDSALYFCASAPGGGYHNEQFFGPGTRLTVL.

This clonotype was seen more than once but under ten times. This chain uses TRBV30 with TRBJ2-2; unclear D gene. The CDR3 extends over 11 amino acids. Germline V lookup: CDR1 GTSNPN, CDR2 SVGIG (reference sequence). The DNA for the CDR3 is TGTGCTGTGAGTGGCGCCGGGGAGCTGTTTTTT. The encoded protein is CAVSGAGELFF.

This clonotype was seen a few times. This chain connects TRBV7-9 to TRBJ2-2; D gene unclear. V was pared by 0 bases and J by 3 bases, with 8 bases between. This CDR3 comprises 15 residues. CDR1 and CDR2 from the germline V gene are SEHNR and FQNEAQ (reference sequence). In nucleotides, the CDR3 is TGTGCCAGCAGCTTAGCGACCCAACACACCGGGGAGCTGTTTTTT. This gives the protein CASSLATQHTGELFF.

The sample holds a few counts of this clonotype. The chain carries TRBV7-9 and TRBJ2-5, with D maybe TRBD2 (6 bases). Germline CDR1 is SEHNR and CDR2 is FQNEAQ (reference sequence). This CDR3 contains 17 residues. V was cut by 5 bases and J by 4 bases, with 23 bases left in between. CDR3 residues: CASSPLLGGKSAETQYF. In DNA, the CDR3 is TGTGCCAGCAGCCCCCTCCTGGGGGGTAAATCGGCAGAGACCCAGTACTTC.

This clonotype was seen only a few times. The chain couples TRBV14 to TRBJ2-3; a possible D gene is TRBD2 (6 bases). Trimming pared 2 bases from V and 4 bases from J, leaving 25 bases between. The germline CDR1 and CDR2 sequences are SGHDN and FVKESK. The CDR3 runs to 19 residues. The CDR3 spells CASSQKAFSGGISPDTQYF. The CDR3 DNA reads TGTGCCAGCAGCCAAAAGGCTTTTAGTGGCGGGATTTCCCCAGATACGCAGTATTTT.

In this sample, this clonotype turned up many times. The chain is built from TRBV12-3 or TRBV12-4 and TRBJ2-1, with a possible D match to TRBD2 (5 bases). The germline V and J ends were trimmed by 6 bases and 0 bases, with 15 bases remaining between them. This CDR3 comprises 16 residues. CDR3 nucleotide sequence: TGTGCCAGCAGCCAAATACTAGGTCTCTCCTACAATGAGCAGTTCTTC. This encodes CASSQILGLSYNEQFF.

A single count supports this clonotype. V is TRBV5-1 and J is TRBJ2-7, with D perhaps matching TRBD2 (6 bases). The CDR3 covers 15 residues. V lost 0 bases and J lost 5, with 15 bases in between. The V gene's germline CDR1 is SGHRS and CDR2 YFSETQ. DNA for the CDR3: TGCGCCAGCAGCTTGGCGACTAGGAAGGAGGACGAGCAGTACTTC. Translation gives CASSLATRKEDEQYF.

The chain has TRBV7-9 and TRBJ2-1, with 8 bases identical to TRBD2. The CDR3 is 16 residues long. Germline V gives CDR1 SEHNR, CDR2 FQNEAQ (reference sequence). V gave up 5 bases and J gave up 5 bases; unmatched junction bases: 11. CDR3 nucleotides: TGTGCCAGCAGCCCGTTACTAGCGGCTGCCCACAATGAGCAGTTCTTC. Its protein is CASSPLLAAAHNEQFF.

In its sample, this clonotype was seen many times. The V gene is TRBV7-9, the J gene TRBJ2-2; perhaps TRBD1 as D (6 bases). The CDR3 totals 17 residues. V was pared by 5 bases and J by 7 bases, with 23 bases between. Germline assignment: CDR1 SEHNR and CDR2 FQNEAQ (reference sequence). CDR3 region: CASSLSPGQRLGGELFF. The DNA for the CDR3 is TGTGCCAGCAGCCTATCCCCGGGACAACGATTAGGCGGGGAGCTGTTTTTT.

V is TRBV5-1 and J is TRBJ2-6, with a possible D match to TRBD1 (6 bases). This CDR3 comprises 15 residues. With 3 bases removed from V and 3 bases from J, the gap between germline ends came to 10 bases. The germline V gene has CDR1 SGHRS and CDR2 YFSETQ. The CDR3 nucleotides are TGCGCCAGCAGCTCTACAGGGTATGGGGCCAACGTCCTGACTTTC. Protein: CASSSTGYGANVLTF.

This clonotype was seen a handful of times. This sequence joins TRBV3-1 and TRBJ2-5, with D hard to call. Germline V gene data show CDR1 as LGHDT and CDR2 as YNNKEL (reference sequence). V was pared by 3 bases and J by 4 bases, with 12 bases between. The CDR3 loop spans 14 amino acids. The CDR3 loop is CASSQTLRGETQYF. CDR3 coding DNA: TGTGCCAGCAGCCAGACCCTGAGAGGAGAGACCCAGTACTTC.

The chain joins TRBV27 to TRBJ2-2; the D gene is possibly TRBD2 (6 bases). Germline V gene data show CDR1 as MNHEY and CDR2 as SMNVEV (reference sequence). This CDR3 spans 16 amino acids. Trimming left V 4 bases short and J 6 bases short, with 18 bases between. The CDR3 DNA reads as TGTGCCAGCAGTTCCGATTGGACGGCTAGCGCCGGGGAGCTGTTTTTT. Residues: CASSSDWTASAGELFF.